What follows is one T cell receptor beta chain and its context. What it binds is unknown. This entry comes from a study of cytomegalovirus exposure and HLA in healthy donors. Trimming removed 6 bases from V and 8 bases from J; junction bases left unmatched: 5. This CDR3 spans 13 amino acids. Germline V lookup: CDR1 SNHLY, CDR2 FYNNEI. Study conclusions and caveats: CMV serostatus was the only recorded immune exposure for donors.

PCR amplification relied on 60 Vbeta primers (plus 13 Jbeta primers). Assay used: immunoSEQ multiplex PCR; TCRdb lists only in-frame clones, some missing. The sample contains approximately 150,000 clones, about 83% of which appear only once. The receptor's source is a girl aged 5-17 years in good health and CMV-seropositive. The sequenced material came from PBMCs. The V call is TRBV2, the J call TRBJ2-2; 8 bases align to TRBD2. DNA of the CDR3: TGTGCCAGCAGCGCCGGGAGGGCTGGGGAGCTGTTTTTT. Amino acids: CASSAGRAGELFF.